These 16 T cell receptor beta chains share one sample of origin, sequenced in a study of human T cells and chemical hapten exposure. Time point in this sample: healthy volunteer bleed at 6 weeks. Total RNA came from unfractionated whole blood. TCRdb ran MiXCR on the RACE reads and lists one entry per CDR3 protein. The table lists 70,000 to 85,000 distinct CDR3 sequences, 7% to 9% of them singletons. The sample consisted of whole blood. All receptors derive from a male donor in good health. Some clones in this sample may be carry-over from other donors' samples.

The J gene is TRBJ1-6, the V gene TRBV20-1; D is uncertain. Per germline, CDR1 DFQATT and CDR2 SNEGSKA (reference sequence). V shed 5 bases and J shed 0 bases, with 14 bases lying between them. CDR3 length: 16 amino acids. CDR3 nucleotide sequence: TGCAGTGCTCAGGACGAGACAAGCTCCTATAATTCACCCCTCCACTTT. It yields the protein CSAQDETSSYNSPLHF.

The chain links TRBV12-3 or TRBV12-4 to TRBJ2-7; D assignment may be TRBD1 or TRBD2 (5 bases each). The CDR3 extends over 13 amino acids. V lost 6 bases, J lost 4 bases, and 13 bases lay in between. CDR3 nucleotide sequence: TGTGCCAGCAGCCCGGGGCAGAATTACGAGCAGTACTTC. This gives the protein CASSPGQNYEQYF.

This chain links TRBV10-3 with TRBJ2-6; 8 bases are shared with TRBD1. Germline V gives CDR1 ENHRY, CDR2 SYGVKD. The V segment lost 0 bases and the J segment 0 bases; nucleotides outside the gene matches: 4. CDR3 length: 18 amino acids. The CDR3 DNA follows: TGTGCCATCAGTGAGTCCGGGACAGGCCGCTCTGGGGCCAACGTCCTGACTTTC. Residues: CAISESGTGRSGANVLTF.

This clonotype was recorded many times. The chain has TRBV28 and TRBJ1-5; D ambiguous. CDR1 and CDR2 from the germline V gene are MDHEN and SYDVKM. The V and J ends lost 1 base and 5 bases respectively, with 3 bases between them. The CDR3 spans 12 residues. The DNA for the CDR3 is TGTGCCAGCAGTTTATTGGATCAGCCCCAGCATTTT. It specifies CASSLLDQPQHF.

This chain uses TRBV10-3 with TRBJ2-1; D uncertain. The germline CDR1 and CDR2 sequences are ENHRY and SYGVKD. Between the trimmed V and J ends, which lost 2 bases and 8 bases, there was a span of 4 bases. This CDR3 spans 11 amino acids. The CDR3 nucleotides read TGTGCCATCAGTGAGGGGGATGAGCAGTTCTTC. It specifies CAISEGDEQFF.

In nucleotides, the CDR3 is TGTGCCAGCAGTTCACGACGCTTAGCTGGGGCCAACGTCCTGACTTTC. Translation: CASSSRRLAGANVLTF. V usage is TRBV27 and J usage is TRBJ2-6; D call uncertain. V lost 4 bases and J 2 bases, leaving 12 bases between the germline ends. The germline CDR1 and CDR2 sequences are MNHEY and SMNVEV (reference sequence). The CDR3 covers 16 residues.

This clonotype appeared a single time. The chain has TRBV6-6 and TRBJ1-1; D gene unclear. Trimming removed 6 bases from V and 0 bases from J, with 8 bases in between. The CDR3 consists of 13 residues. Per the germline V gene, CDR1 is MNHNY and CDR2 is SVGAGI (reference sequence). The CDR3 is CASRQPMNTEAFF. CDR3 coding DNA: TGTGCCAGCAGGCAACCCATGAACACTGAAGCTTTCTTT.

The chain couples TRBV25-1 to TRBJ2-1; D uncertain. V lost 3 bases, J lost 8 bases, and 17 bases lay in between. From germline, CDR1 is MGHDK and CDR2 SYGVNS. The CDR3 extends over 15 amino acids. CDR3 coding DNA: TGTGCCAGCAGTGAGCCAAGGGTCCCCTCCCATGAGCAGTTCTTC. Its translation: CASSEPRVPSHEQFF.

This clonotype was detected many times. The chain is built from TRBV7-2 and TRBJ2-3, with a tentative D call TRBD1 (6 bases). The CDR3 is made up of 15 amino acids. Germline V gene lookup returns CDR1 SGHTA and CDR2 FQGNSA. V lost 1 base and J 0 bases, leaving 8 bases between the germline ends. The CDR3 loop is CASSLDQGSTDTQYF. Written as DNA, the CDR3 is TGTGCCAGCAGCTTAGATCAGGGGAGCACAGATACGCAGTATTTT.

The chain employs TRBV7-9 and TRBJ1-1; tentatively, D is TRBD1 (6 bases). V shed 3 bases and J shed 1 base, with 12 bases lying between them. CDR3 length: 15 amino acids. Germline V lookup: CDR1 SEHNR, CDR2 FQNEAQ (reference sequence). The CDR3 is CASSFRTAPNTEAFF. The DNA for the CDR3 is TGTGCCAGCAGCTTTAGGACAGCCCCGAACACTGAAGCTTTCTTT.

This clonotype has at least ten counts. CDR3 amino acids: CASSLRDRAYNEQFF. CDR3 nucleotides: TGTGCCAGCAGCTTACGGGACCGGGCATACAATGAGCAGTTCTTC. The rearrangement links TRBV7-8 to TRBJ2-1, with D tentatively TRBD1 or TRBD2 (5 bases each). V gave up 2 bases and J gave up 4 bases, with 12 bases separating them. Germline V CDR1 and CDR2: SGHVS, FQNEAQ. This CDR3 region has 15 residues.

The genes are TRBV6-2 or TRBV6-3 and TRBJ1-1, with D unclear. There are 12 residues in the CDR3. V dropped 8 bases and J dropped 1 base, with 8 bases sitting between them. Germline CDR1 MNHEY, CDR2 SVGEGT. CDR3 sequence reads: CASYGSNTEAFF. The CDR3 DNA follows: TGTGCCAGCTACGGCTCGAACACTGAAGCTTTCTTT.

The V gene is TRBV25-1, the J gene TRBJ1-2; 7 nucleotides align to TRBD1. The CDR3 extends over 14 amino acids. The V gene's germline CDR1 is MGHDK and CDR2 SYGVNS. The J segment lost 2 bases and the V segment lost 6 bases, leaving 6 bases of the junction unmatched. CDR3 amino acids: CASRDRRTNYGYTF. CDR3 nucleotide sequence: TGTGCCAGCAGGGACAGGCGAACCAACTATGGCTACACCTTC.

This clonotype was counted at least ten times. The chain employs TRBV27 and TRBJ2-7; D is unresolved. Germline V gives CDR1 MNHEY, CDR2 SMNVEV (reference sequence). This CDR3 is 15 amino acids long. V shed 0 bases and J shed 0 bases, with 9 bases lying between them. Written as DNA, the CDR3 is TGTGCCAGCAGTTTATCGACGTACAGCTCCTACGAGCAGTACTTC. The encoded protein is CASSLSTYSSYEQYF.

The V call is TRBV2, the J call TRBJ1-1; D is uncertain. CDR1 is SNHLY, CDR2 FYNNEI, per germline. CDR3 length: 17 amino acids. V was shortened by 3 bases and J by 6 bases, with 23 bases between the two germline ends. The CDR3 here is CASSDLHGVLAGPEAFF. Written as DNA, the CDR3 is TGTGCCAGCAGTGACCTGCATGGCGTCCTAGCAGGACCTGAAGCTTTCTTT.

Ten or more counts support this clonotype. The rearrangement uses TRBV2 and TRBJ2-3, with TRBD2 identical over 8 bases. CDR1 and CDR2 (germline): SNHLY, FYNNEI. This CDR3 has 14 residues. Trimming at V came to 8 bases and at J to 0 bases, leaving 4 bases not matched to a gene. The CDR3 here is CASRGGLSTDTQYF. The CDR3 DNA is TGTGCCAGCCGGGGGGGCCTAAGCACAGATACGCAGTATTTT.